The rows below give T cell receptor beta chains drawn from one sample of a study of beta chain features in type 1 diabetes. Sequenced by immunoSEQ multiplex PCR; TCRdb stores in-frame clones only, minus some. The data contain 900,000 or so clones, 15% to 20% of them seen just once; the ten biggest clones take up 0.02% to 0.03%. Sequencing was carried out using naive CD4+ T cells from blood. These TCRs come from a woman aged 18-29 years in good health. Both conserved end residues are part of each CDR3. A D gene is named only where the DNA matches it firmly. Size tells how often a clone was seen (once, few, many) or the class of an expanded clone, and some rows leave it out.

j_gene,v_gene,d_gene,abundance,CDR3nt,CDR3aa
TRBJ2-1,TRBV18,.,.,TGTGCCAGCTCACCACCACGGCCGGGCAATGAGCAGTTCTTC,CASSPPRPGNEQFF
TRBJ2-5,TRBV2,.,few,TGTGCCAGCAGCGCAGGGATCGTAGAGACCCAGTACTTC,CASSAGIVETQYF
TRBJ2-7,TRBV15,.,.,TGTGCCACCAGCAGTTTTGCCGGGACGGGAGACTACGAGCAGTACTTC,CATSSFAGTGDYEQYF
TRBJ2-1,TRBV25-1,.,.,TGTGCCAGCAGTGACGCACGCGGAACCTACAATGAGCAGTTCTTC,CASSDARGTYNEQFF
TRBJ2-3,TRBV5-4,TRBD1,few,TGTGCCAGCAGCTTGGGGACAGGGGGAAATAGAGATACGCAGTATTTT,CASSLGTGGNRDTQYF
TRBJ2-1,TRBV27,.,.,TGTGCCAGCACCCCTTTAGGGAACGCCTACAATGAGCAGTTCTTC,CASTPLGNAYNEQFF
TRBJ2-6,TRBV6-5,.,few,TGTGCCAGCAGTTACCGTCCCTCTGGGGCCAACGTCCTGACTTTC,CASSYRPSGANVLTF
TRBJ2-3,TRBV5-4,.,few,TGTGCCAGCAGCTTGAATAGTATTACAGATACGCAGTATTTT,CASSLNSITDTQYF
TRBJ2-3,TRBV18,.,few,TGTGCCAGCTCACCAGGGCTCGGTAGCAGATCTAGCACAGATACGCAGTATTTT,CASSPGLGSRSSTDTQYF
TRBJ2-7,TRBV28,.,.,TGTGCCAGCGAGGGACCTGGCGAGCAGTACTTC,CASEGPGEQYF
TRBJ2-3,TRBV7-2,.,.,TGTGCCAGCAGCTACCGCCGGGACCGCACAGATACGCAGTATTTT,CASSYRRDRTDTQYF
TRBJ1-5,TRBV7-2,TRBD1,.,TGTGCCAGCAGTCCCTCGGGGACAGGGGTCAATCAGCCCCAGCATTTT,CASSPSGTGVNQPQHF
TRBJ1-4,TRBV10-3,TRBD1,few,TGTGCCATCAGGGAGACAGGGGACGAAAAACTGTTTTTT,CAIRETGDEKLFF
TRBJ2-3,TRBV29-1,TRBD2,.,TGCAGCGTTAAGCGGGGGACCACAGATACGCAGTATTTT,CSVKRGTTDTQYF
TRBJ1-5,TRBV4-2,.,.,TGTGCCAGCAGCCAAGTTCGTACAAATCAGCCCCAGCATTTT,CASSQVRTNQPQHF
TRBJ2-6,TRBV5-6,.,.,TGTGCCAGCAGCCATTGGGCACCTGGGGCCAACGTCCTGACTTTC,CASSHWAPGANVLTF
TRBJ1-5,TRBV7-2,.,.,TGTGCCAGCAGCTTAGAGAAGGGGCTCGAGAATCAGCCCCAGCATTTT,CASSLEKGLENQPQHF
TRBJ1-5,TRBV18,.,.,TGTGCCAGCTCACCAGTGCACTCAACCGCTCAGCCCCAGCATTTT,CASSPVHSTAQPQHF
TRBJ2-3,TRBV28,.,.,TGTGCCAGCAGTTTAGCCGGGACACTTAGCACAGATACGCAGTATTTT,CASSLAGTLSTDTQYF
TRBJ2-3,TRBV15,.,few,TGTGCCACCAGCAGGGCTAGAGGTTCCATCAGTACGCAGTATTTT,CATSRARGSISTQYF